The 24 T cell receptor beta chains below were found in one sample sequenced in a study of metastatic and nonmetastatic thyroid tumors. All patients were treatment-naive before thyroid surgery. TCRdb re-clonotyped the PCR reads through MiXCR. The data contain 50,000 to 60,000 clones, about a sixth of them seen just once; the ten biggest clones take up approximately 3%. The material sequenced was blood. The source of these receptors is a female donor with papillary thyroid cancer or a benign thyroid nodule (not recorded which). Some clones in this sample may be carry-over from other donors' samples.

The chain couples TRBV5-4 to TRBJ2-1; D perhaps matches TRBD2 (6 bases). The CDR3 length is 14 residues. Trimming stripped 4 bases from V and 4 bases from J, with 12 bases between. Germline CDR1 and CDR2: SGHNT and YYREEE (reference sequence). This CDR3 reads CASSDAGWYNEQFF. The CDR3 DNA reads TGTGCCAGCAGCGATGCGGGGTGGTACAATGAGCAGTTCTTC. The full variable domain, in which reference TRBV5-4 and TRBJ2-1 provide the parts outside the CDR3, is ETGVTQSPTHLIKTRGQQVTLRCSSQSGHNTVSWYQQALGQGPQFIFQYYREEENGRGNFPPRFSGLQFPNYSSELNVNALELDDSALYLCASSDAGWYNEQFFGPGTRLTVL.

Of note for this clone: Its ends do not fully match the called genes, so a read error is possible. The chain employs TRBV6-4 and TRBJ2-6, with 7 nucleotides matching TRBD1. This CDR3 has 17 residues. The germline V gene has CDR1 MRHNA and CDR2 SNTAGT. CDR3 DNA sequence: TGTGCCAGTAGTGAGGGACAGTCCCACTCTTGGGCCAACGTCCTGACTTTC. Its translation is CASSEGQSHSWANVLTF.

This clone was recorded many times. This chain uses TRBV19 with TRBJ2-1; 12 bases fit TRBD2. Germline V lookup: CDR1 LNHDA, CDR2 SQIVND (reference sequence). The length of the CDR3 is 15 residues. Losses at the gene ends were 5 bases for V and 6 bases for J; bases not matched to a gene: 5. As DNA, the CDR3 is TGTGCCAGTAGTTTACCGGGACTAGCGGGCAATGAGCAGTTCTTC. Amino acid sequence: CASSLPGLAGNEQFF.

This clone has at least ten counts. The CDR3 reads CASSIPPEGDTGELFF. The CDR3 DNA reads TGTGCCAGTAGTATCCCCCCAGAGGGAGACACCGGGGAGCTGTTTTTT. The chain recombines TRBV19 with TRBJ2-2, with a possible D match to TRBD2 (5 bases). CDR3 length: 16 residues. Germline V gene sequence: CDR1 LNHDA, CDR2 SQIVND (reference sequence). The germline V and J ends were trimmed by 3 bases and 3 bases, with 14 bases remaining between them.

The V and J genes are TRBV28 and TRBJ1-2; TRBD1 matches 11 bases. The germline CDR1 and CDR2 sequences are MDHEN and SYDVKM. Trimming at V came to 11 bases and at J to 3 bases, leaving 8 bases not matched to a gene. The CDR3 runs to 14 residues. CDR3 region: CACMWDRGDYGYTF. The DNA of the CDR3 is TGTGCCTGCATGTGGGACAGGGGGGACTATGGCTACACCTTC.

Details on this clone: A junction boundary mismatches the germline segment, possibly from a read error. The chain recombines TRBV6-1 with TRBJ2-3; 13 bases are a match to TRBD2. The CDR3 extends over 15 amino acids. The germline V gene encodes CDR1 MNHNS and CDR2 SASEGT. The CDR3 nucleotides read TGTGCCAGCAGTGGGACTAGCGGGAGTGCAGATACGCATTATTTT. Translating it yields CASSGTSGSADTHYF.

This clone was recorded many times. This rearrangement joins TRBV18 to TRBJ1-6; 7 positions match TRBD1. Germline lookup yields CDR1 KGHSH and CDR2 LQKENI. This CDR3 region has 18 residues. Unmatched junction bases numbered 14, after V lost 3 bases and J lost 6 bases. The CDR3 nucleotides read TGTGCCAGCTCACCGAGCCGCGTACAGGGGTCGGGTAATTCACCCCTCCACTTT. Its translation: CASSPSRVQGSGNSPLHF.

This clone has a count of ten or more. This chain connects TRBV27 to TRBJ1-5; D possibly corresponds to TRBD1 (5 bases). Trimming removed 3 bases from V and 3 bases from J, with 12 bases in between. The CDR3 extends over 15 amino acids. In germline, CDR1 is MNHEY, CDR2 SMNVEV (reference sequence). The CDR3 nucleotides are TGTGCCAGCAGTTTTTCCGGGGCTTACAATCAGCCCCAGCATTTT. Its protein is CASSFSGAYNQPQHF.

Points on this clone: Being one base from a much bigger clone, this may be a read error. The gene calls are TRBV24-1 and TRBJ2-6; 7 nucleotides align to TRBD1. The length of the CDR3 is 15 residues. V was clipped by 9 bases and J by 0 bases; unmatched bases: 4. Germline V gives CDR1 KGHDR, CDR2 SFDVKD. CDR3 coding DNA: TGTGCCACCCGGGACAGTCTCTCTGGGGCCAACGTCCTGACTTTC. It is translated as CATRDSLSGANVLTF.

This clone was counted many times. CDR3 residues: CASSDPLDRSNQPQHF. The CDR3 nucleotides are TGTGCCAGCAGTGACCCCTTGGACAGGAGCAATCAGCCCCAGCATTTT. The chain recombines TRBV2 with TRBJ1-5; TRBD1 matches 7 bases. Germline trimming cut 3 bases from V and 1 base from J; bases unmatched to any gene: 6. The length of the CDR3 is 16 residues. Per germline, CDR1 SNHLY and CDR2 FYNNEI.

This clone was detected a few times. The V gene is TRBV6-2 or TRBV6-3, the J gene TRBJ2-7; D gene uncertain. V lost 0 bases, J lost 6 bases, and 9 bases lay in between. This CDR3 comprises 13 residues. Per the germline V gene, CDR1 is MNHEY and CDR2 is SVGEGT. The chain's CDR3 is CASSYSRGFEQYF. Here the CDR3 DNA reads TGTGCCAGCAGTTACTCGAGAGGTTTCGAGCAGTACTTC.

The chain recombines TRBV20-1 with TRBJ1-5, with TRBD1 matching over 7 bases. Trimming took 5 bases from V and 0 from J; bases not matched to a gene: 4. From germline, CDR1 is DFQATT and CDR2 SNEGSKA (reference sequence). The CDR3 is 14 amino acids. In nucleotides, the CDR3 is TGCAGTGCTCGACAGGGCTCTAGCAATCAGCCCCAGCATTTT. Protein: CSARQGSSNQPQHF.

This clone showed up many times. The chain employs TRBV7-6 and TRBJ2-1; the match to TRBD1 covers 7 bases. J gave up 6 bases and V 2 bases, and 16 bases lay outside the gene matches. The germline V gene has CDR1 SGHVS and CDR2 FNYEAQ. This CDR3 spans 18 amino acids. The CDR3 here is CASSLRADRTSPLNEQFF. As DNA, the CDR3 is TGTGCCAGCAGCTTAAGGGCGGACAGGACAAGTCCCCTCAATGAGCAGTTCTTC.

This clone was observed once. Given a much more abundant clone one base away, this may be a read error. At the DNA level, this CDR3 is encoded by other sequences in the same sample as well. The chain carries TRBV5-1 and TRBJ2-5; 8 bases line up with TRBD1. The CDR3 covers 12 residues. Germline loops: CDR1 SGHRS, CDR2 YFSETQ. As DNA, the CDR3 is TGCGCCAGCAGCTCGGGCGACGGACAGGGTCACTTC. Its protein product is CASSSGDGQGHF.

This clone was found many times. The gene calls are TRBV5-1 and TRBJ2-3; a weak D match, TRBD1 (6 bases). The CDR3 has 15 amino acids. Germline V gene lookup returns CDR1 SGHRS and CDR2 YFSETQ. Trimming pared 5 bases from V and 6 bases from J, leaving 19 bases between. CDR3 nucleotides: TGCGCCAGCAGGGGGGACACTATACAAGAGGATACGCAGTATTTT. Protein sequence: CASRGDTIQEDTQYF.

In its sample, this clone was seen many times. This rearrangement joins TRBV28 to TRBJ1-5; D is ambiguous. Germline V lookup: CDR1 MDHEN, CDR2 SYDVKM. The CDR3 totals 13 residues. V lost 5 bases and J lost 7, with 12 bases in between. The CDR3 protein is CASSPAVGQPQHF. The DNA for the CDR3 is TGTGCCAGCAGTCCAGCGGTCGGCCAGCCCCAGCATTTT. The complete variable domain, with remaining parts taken from reference TRBV28 and TRBJ1-5, reads DVKVTQSSRYLVKRTGEKVFLECVQDMDHENMFWYRQDPGLGLRLIYFSYDVKMKEKGDIPEGYSVSREKKERFSLILESASTNQTSMYLCASSPAVGQPQHFGDGTRLSIL.

This clone was observed at least ten times. The chain couples TRBV5-4 to TRBJ2-1, with TRBD2 matching over 7 bases. This CDR3 region has 16 residues. Looked up from germline, CDR1 is SGHNT and CDR2 is YYREEE (reference sequence). Germline trimming cut 6 bases from V and 2 bases from J; bases unmatched to any gene: 11. The CDR3 DNA sequence: TGTGCCAGCACCATTTTGGGGGGGGGAACCTACAATGAGCAGTTCTTC. It translates to CASTILGGGTYNEQFF.

The gene calls are TRBV6-1 and TRBJ1-4; D is perhaps TRBD1 (5 bases). V dropped 6 bases and J dropped 7 bases, with 24 bases sitting between them. Per germline, CDR1 MNHNS and CDR2 SASEGT. CDR3 size: 17 residues. The DNA for the CDR3 is TGTGCCAGCAGGGATCAGAGGGGTTATGGCCTGTCTGAAAAACTGTTTTTT. Its translation: CASRDQRGYGLSEKLFF.

As to this clone: Germline is not matched at one junction end, which may reflect a read error. The chain joins TRBV27 to TRBJ2-2; possibly TRBD1 for D (6 bases). Germline CDR1 MNHEY, CDR2 SMNVEV (reference sequence). The CDR3 spans 17 residues. The chain's CDR3 is CASSPPAGRGGTVELFF. CDR3 in DNA: TGTGCCAGCAGTCCCCCAGCTGGCAGGGGCGGTACCGTGGAGCTGTTTTTT.

A note on this clone: The junction differs from germline at one of its ends, possibly a read error. J is TRBJ2-7 and V is TRBV27; 11 bases line up with TRBD1. This CDR3 comprises 15 residues. Germline loops: CDR1 MNHEY, CDR2 SMNVEV (reference sequence). The CDR3 nucleotides read TGTTCCAGCACTTTGACCGGACAGGGGGCGTGCGAGCAGTACTTC. This translates into CSSTLTGQGACEQYF.

Comment on this clone: No conserved phenylalanine or tryptophan is present at the end of the CDR3, so a read error is the likely explanation. The chain has TRBV27 and TRBJ2-7; 7 bases line up with TRBD1. CDR1 and CDR2 from the germline V gene are MNHEY and SMNVEV (reference sequence). This CDR3 comprises 14 residues. The chain's CDR3 is CSSSPTGIPYEQYL. The CDR3 nucleotides read TGTTCCAGCAGTCCGACAGGGATCCCGTACGAGCAGTACCTC.

This clone was detected many times. V and J are TRBV11-2 and TRBJ1-4; D unresolved. Germline lookup yields CDR1 SGHAT and CDR2 FQNNGV. The V gene lost 6 bases and the J gene lost 11 bases, with 16 bases spanning the gap. The CDR3 sequence is 13 residues long. CDR3 sequence (DNA): TGTGCCAGCAGACCCATTGGAGGTTTGAAACTGTTTTTT. Translating it yields CASRPIGGLKLFF.

This clone came up many times. V gene TRBV10-2 combines with J gene TRBJ2-4, with 8 bases fitting TRBD2. This CDR3 is 19 amino acids long. V shed 7 bases and J 5 bases; nucleotides not matched to a gene: 22. In germline, CDR1 is WSHSY, CDR2 SAAADI. CDR3 coding DNA: TGCGCCAGCATGGGCCTAAGGGGCGGCGGGAGGTGGTTAGAAAACATTCAGTACTTC. Translating gives CASMGLRGGGRWLENIQYF.

The chain couples TRBV6-2 or TRBV6-3 to TRBJ2-7; the match to TRBD1 covers 7 bases. V was clipped by 2 bases and J by 3 bases; unmatched bases: 10. Germline CDR1 reads MNHEY; CDR2 reads SVGEGT. The CDR3 extends over 16 amino acids. The CDR3 here is CASSYPPGGGVYEQYF. For the CDR3, the DNA is TGTGCCAGCAGTTACCCACCAGGGGGTGGTGTCTACGAGCAGTACTTC.